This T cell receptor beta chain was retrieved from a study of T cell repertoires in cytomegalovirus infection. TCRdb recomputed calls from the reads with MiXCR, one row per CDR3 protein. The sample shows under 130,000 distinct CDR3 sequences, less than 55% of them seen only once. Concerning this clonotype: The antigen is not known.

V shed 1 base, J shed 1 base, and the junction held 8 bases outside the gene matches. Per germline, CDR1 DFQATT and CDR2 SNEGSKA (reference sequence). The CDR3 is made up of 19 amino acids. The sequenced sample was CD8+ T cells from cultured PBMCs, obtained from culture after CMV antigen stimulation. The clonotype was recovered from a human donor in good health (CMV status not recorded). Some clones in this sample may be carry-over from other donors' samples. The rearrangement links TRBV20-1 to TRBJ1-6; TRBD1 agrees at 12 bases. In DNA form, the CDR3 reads TGCAGTGCTAGAGTGTGGGACAGGGGGCAAGGATCCTATAATTCACCCCTCCACTTT. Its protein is CSARVWDRGQGSYNSPLHF.